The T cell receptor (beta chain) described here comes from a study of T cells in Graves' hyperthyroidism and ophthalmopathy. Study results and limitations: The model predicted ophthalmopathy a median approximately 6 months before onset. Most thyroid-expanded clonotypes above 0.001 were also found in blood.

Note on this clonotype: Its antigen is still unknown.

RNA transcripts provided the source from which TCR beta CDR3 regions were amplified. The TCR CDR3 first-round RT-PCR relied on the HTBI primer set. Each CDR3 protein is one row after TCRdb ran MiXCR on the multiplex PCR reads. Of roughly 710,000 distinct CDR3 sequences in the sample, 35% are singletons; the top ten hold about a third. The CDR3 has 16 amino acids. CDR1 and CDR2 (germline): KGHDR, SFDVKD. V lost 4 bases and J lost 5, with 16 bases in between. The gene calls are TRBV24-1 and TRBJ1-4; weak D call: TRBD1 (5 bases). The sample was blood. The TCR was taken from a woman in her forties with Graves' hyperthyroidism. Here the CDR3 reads CATSEGYGAGNEKLFF. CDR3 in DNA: TGTGCCACCAGTGAGGGATACGGGGCTGGAAATGAAAAACTGTTTTTT.